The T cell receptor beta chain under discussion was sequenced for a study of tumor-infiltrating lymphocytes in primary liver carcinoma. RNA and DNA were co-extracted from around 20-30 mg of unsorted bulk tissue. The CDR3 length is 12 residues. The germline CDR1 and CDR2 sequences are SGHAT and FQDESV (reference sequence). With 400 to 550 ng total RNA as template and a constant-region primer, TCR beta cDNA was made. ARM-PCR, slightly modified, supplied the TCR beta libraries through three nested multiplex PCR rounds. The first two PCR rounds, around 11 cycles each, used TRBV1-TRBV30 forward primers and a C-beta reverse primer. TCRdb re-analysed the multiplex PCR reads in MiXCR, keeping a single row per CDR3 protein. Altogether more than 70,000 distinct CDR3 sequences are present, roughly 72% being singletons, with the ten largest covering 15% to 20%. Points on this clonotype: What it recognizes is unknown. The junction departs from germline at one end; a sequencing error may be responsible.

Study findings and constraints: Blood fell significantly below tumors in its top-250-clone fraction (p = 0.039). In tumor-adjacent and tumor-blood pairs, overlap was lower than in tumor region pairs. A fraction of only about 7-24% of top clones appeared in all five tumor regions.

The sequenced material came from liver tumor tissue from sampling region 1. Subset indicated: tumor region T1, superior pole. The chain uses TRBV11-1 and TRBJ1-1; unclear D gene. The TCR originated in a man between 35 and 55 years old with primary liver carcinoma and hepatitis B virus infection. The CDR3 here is CARSFDNTVAFF. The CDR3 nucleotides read TGTGCCAGAAGCTTCGATAACACTGTAGCTTTCTTT.